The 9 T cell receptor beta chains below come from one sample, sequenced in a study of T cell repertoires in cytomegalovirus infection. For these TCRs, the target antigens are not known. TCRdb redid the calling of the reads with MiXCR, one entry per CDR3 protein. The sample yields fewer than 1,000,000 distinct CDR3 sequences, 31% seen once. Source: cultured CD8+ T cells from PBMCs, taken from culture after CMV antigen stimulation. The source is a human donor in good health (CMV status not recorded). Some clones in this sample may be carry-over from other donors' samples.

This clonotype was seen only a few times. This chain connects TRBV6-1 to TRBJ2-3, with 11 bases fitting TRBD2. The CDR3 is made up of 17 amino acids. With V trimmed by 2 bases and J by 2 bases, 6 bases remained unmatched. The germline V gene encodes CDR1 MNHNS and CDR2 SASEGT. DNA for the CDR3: TGTGCCAGCAGTGAATTGGCTAGCGGGGGGACCACAGATACGCAGTATTTT. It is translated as CASSELASGGTTDTQYF.

Written as DNA, the CDR3 is TGTGCCAGCAGTCCTATCGGGACAGGGGGCCCCGGGGAGCTGTTTTTT. Amino acids: CASSPIGTGGPGELFF. This chain connects TRBV12-3 or TRBV12-4 to TRBJ2-2; 12 nucleotides line up with TRBD1. The V segment lost 5 bases and the J segment 6 bases; nucleotides outside the gene matches: 7. CDR3 size: 16 residues.

In DNA form, the CDR3 reads TGTGCCAGCAGCGCGGGACTAGCGGGGGAAGAGACCCAGTACTTC. Its translation is CASSAGLAGEETQYF. The rearrangement joins TRBV7-9 to TRBJ2-5; 14 nucleotides align to TRBD2. This CDR3 has 15 residues. In germline, CDR1 is SEHNR, CDR2 FQNEAQ (reference sequence). With 5 bases clipped from V and 3 bases from J, the junction kept 2 bases outside the gene matches.

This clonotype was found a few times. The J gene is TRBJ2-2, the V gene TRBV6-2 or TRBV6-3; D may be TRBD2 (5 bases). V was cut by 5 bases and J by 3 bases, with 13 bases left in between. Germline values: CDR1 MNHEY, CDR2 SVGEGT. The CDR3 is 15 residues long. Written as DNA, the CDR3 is TGTGCCAGCAGTAACCGGGAAGGCGACACCGGGGAGCTGTTTTTT. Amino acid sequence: CASSNREGDTGELFF.

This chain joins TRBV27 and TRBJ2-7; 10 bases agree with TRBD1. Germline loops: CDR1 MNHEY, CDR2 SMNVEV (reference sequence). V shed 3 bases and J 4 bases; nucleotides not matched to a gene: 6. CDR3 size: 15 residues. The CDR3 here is CASSLGTGAFYEQYF. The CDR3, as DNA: TGTGCCAGCAGTTTGGGGACAGGGGCTTTTTACGAGCAGTACTTC.

The CDR3 sequence: CASSLAPGGVDEQYF. DNA of the CDR3: TGTGCCAGCAGTTTAGCTCCCGGAGGTGTGGACGAGCAGTACTTC. This chain uses TRBV12-3 or TRBV12-4 with TRBJ2-7; D is perhaps TRBD2 (5 bases). The CDR3 runs 15 residues. Trimming took off 0 bases at V and 5 bases at J, with 14 bases between the two ends.

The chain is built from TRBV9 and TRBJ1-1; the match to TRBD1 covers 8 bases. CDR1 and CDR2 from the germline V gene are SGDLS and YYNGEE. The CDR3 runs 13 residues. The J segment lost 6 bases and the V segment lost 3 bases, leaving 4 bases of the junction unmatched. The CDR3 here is CASSAQGAAEAFF. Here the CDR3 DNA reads TGTGCCAGCAGCGCCCAGGGGGCCGCTGAAGCTTTCTTT.

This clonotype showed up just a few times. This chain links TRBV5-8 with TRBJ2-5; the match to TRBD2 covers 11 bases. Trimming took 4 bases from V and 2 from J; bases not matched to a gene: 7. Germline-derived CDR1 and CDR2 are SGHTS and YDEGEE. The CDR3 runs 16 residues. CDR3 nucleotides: TGTGCCAGCAGCCCTGGGACTAGCGGTAAACAAGAGACCCAGTACTTC. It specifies CASSPGTSGKQETQYF.

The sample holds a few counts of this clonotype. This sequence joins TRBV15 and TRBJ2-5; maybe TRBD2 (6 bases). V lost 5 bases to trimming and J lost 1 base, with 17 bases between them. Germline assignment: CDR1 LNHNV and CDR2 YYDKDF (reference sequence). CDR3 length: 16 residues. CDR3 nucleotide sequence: TGTGCCACCAGCGCCAATTCTGGGGGGATCCAAGAGACCCAGTACTTC. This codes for CATSANSGGIQETQYF.